This is a list of T cell receptor beta chains from one sample in a study of blood T cell repertoires in COVID-19. The assay was immunoSEQ multiplex PCR, and TCRdb's table has in-frame clones only and misses some. Among fewer than 200,000 clones listed, 80% to 95% were seen once. Sequenced: peripheral blood. The receptors shown here come from a woman between 50 and 59 years old with acute or convalescent COVID-19. Both conserved end residues are part of each CDR3. Each record gives: V gene, clone size, J gene, D gene, CDR3 protein, CDR3 DNA. D genes are given only for firm matches. Clone size is not always given. Where it is, it says once, few, many or a class for expanded clones.

TRBV3-1/TRBV3-2	.	TRBJ1-6	.	CASSQVQVGSYNSPLHF	TGTGCCAGCAGCCAAGTGCAGGTTGGCTCCTATAATTCACCCCTCCACTTT
TRBV30	.	TRBJ1-2	.	CAWSVGGANYGYTF	TGTGCCTGGAGTGTTGGGGGGGCTAACTATGGCTACACCTTC
TRBV21-1	.	TRBJ2-3	.	CASSKGDASGTTDTQYF	TGTGCCAGCAGCAAAGGGGATGCTAGCGGGACCACAGATACGCAGTATTTT
TRBV2	.	TRBJ2-6	.	CASLGRLSSGANVLTF	TGTGCCAGCCTGGGCAGGCTGAGCTCTGGGGCCAACGTCCTGACTTTC
TRBV3-1/TRBV3-2	.	TRBJ1-2	.	CASSLSLADYTF	TGTGCCAGCAGCCTTTCACTCGCGGACTACACCTTC
TRBV5-4	once	TRBJ1-6	.	CASSLAVYNSPLHF	TGTGCCAGCAGCTTGGCAGTCTATAATTCACCCCTCCACTTT
TRBV5-4	.	TRBJ1-1	TRBD1	CASSPGQSNTEAFF	TGTGCCAGCAGCCCGGGACAGTCGAACACTGAAGCTTTCTTT
TRBV12-3/TRBV12-4	.	TRBJ2-3	.	CASRGPLTDTQYF	TGTGCCAGCAGGGGGCCTCTCACAGATACGCAGTATTTT
TRBV11-2	.	TRBJ1-6	.	CASSPSPLQKRASPLHF	TGTGCCAGCAGCCCTAGCCCCCTACAGAAAAGGGCTTCACCCCTCCACTTT
TRBV2	.	TRBJ2-7	TRBD1	CASSGQGFYEQYF	TGTGCCAGCAGTGGACAGGGTTTCTACGAGCAGTACTTC
TRBV30	.	TRBJ2-5	.	CAWSPQTGAAETQYF	TGTGCCTGGAGTCCTCAGACAGGCGCGGCGGAGACCCAGTACTTC
TRBV29-1	.	TRBJ1-5	.	CSVENLGGNQPQHF	TGCAGCGTTGAAAACTTAGGGGGCAATCAGCCCCAGCATTTT
TRBV18	.	TRBJ1-2	TRBD1	CASSQTGTGGEGWYGYTF	TGTGCCAGCTCGCAGACCGGGACAGGGGGCGAGGGATGGTATGGCTACACCTTC
TRBV5-4	.	TRBJ2-6	TRBD1	CASSLDPQGTGANVLTF	TGTGCCAGCAGCTTGGATCCACAGGGGACTGGGGCCAACGTCCTGACTTTC
TRBV25-1	.	TRBJ2-7	.	CASRSGQPYYEQYF	TGTGCCAGCAGGAGTGGACAGCCTTACTACGAGCAGTACTTC
TRBV19	.	TRBJ1-4	.	CASSMLSGFDEKLFF	TGTGCCAGTAGTATGTTGTCGGGGTTTGATGAAAAACTGTTTTTT
TRBV9	.	TRBJ1-2	.	CASNNNYGYTF	TGTGCCAGCAACAATAACTATGGCTACACCTTC